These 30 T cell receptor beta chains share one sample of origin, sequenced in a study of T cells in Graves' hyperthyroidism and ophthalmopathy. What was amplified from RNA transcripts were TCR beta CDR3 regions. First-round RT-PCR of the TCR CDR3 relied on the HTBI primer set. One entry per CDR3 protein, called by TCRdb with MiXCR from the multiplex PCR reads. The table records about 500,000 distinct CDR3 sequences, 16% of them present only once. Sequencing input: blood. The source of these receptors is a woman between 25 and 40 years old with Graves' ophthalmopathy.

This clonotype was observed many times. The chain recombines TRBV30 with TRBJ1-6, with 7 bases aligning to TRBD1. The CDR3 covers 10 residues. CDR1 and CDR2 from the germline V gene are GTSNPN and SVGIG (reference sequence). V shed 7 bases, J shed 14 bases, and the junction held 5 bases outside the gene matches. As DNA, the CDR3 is TGTGCCTTTATGACAGGGACCCTCCACTTT. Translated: CAFMTGTLHF.

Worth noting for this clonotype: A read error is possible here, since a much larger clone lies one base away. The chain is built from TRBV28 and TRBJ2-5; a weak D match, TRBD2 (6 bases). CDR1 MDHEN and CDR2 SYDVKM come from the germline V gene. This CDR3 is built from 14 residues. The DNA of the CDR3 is TGTGCCAGCGGTTTTGGAGGGATTGGAGAGACCCAGTACTTC. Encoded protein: CASGFGGIGETQYF.

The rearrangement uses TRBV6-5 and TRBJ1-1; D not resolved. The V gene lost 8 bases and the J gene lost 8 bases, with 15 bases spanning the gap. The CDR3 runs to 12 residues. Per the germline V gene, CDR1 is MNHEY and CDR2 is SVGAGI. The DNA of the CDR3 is TGTGCCAGCTCTCCAATGGTCTCCGAAGCTTTCTTT. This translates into CASSPMVSEAFF.

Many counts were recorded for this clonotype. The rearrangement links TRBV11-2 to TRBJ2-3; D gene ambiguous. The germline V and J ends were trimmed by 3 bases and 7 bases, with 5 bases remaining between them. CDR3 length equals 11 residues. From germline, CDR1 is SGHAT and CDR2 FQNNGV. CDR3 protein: CASSFSYTQYF. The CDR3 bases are TGTGCCAGCAGCTTTTCTTATACGCAGTATTTT.

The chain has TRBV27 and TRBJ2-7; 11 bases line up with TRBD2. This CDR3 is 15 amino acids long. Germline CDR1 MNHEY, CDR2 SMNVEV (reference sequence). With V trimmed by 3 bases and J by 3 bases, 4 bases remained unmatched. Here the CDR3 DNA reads TGTGCCAGCAGTTTGGGACTAGCGGAATACTACGAGCAGTACTTC. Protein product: CASSLGLAEYYEQYF.

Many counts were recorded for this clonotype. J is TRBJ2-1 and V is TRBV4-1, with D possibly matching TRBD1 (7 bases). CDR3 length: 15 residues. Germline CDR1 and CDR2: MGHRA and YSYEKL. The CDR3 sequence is CATGDGGLSYNEQFF. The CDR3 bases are TGCGCAACAGGGGACGGGGGTTTGTCCTACAATGAGCAGTTCTTC.

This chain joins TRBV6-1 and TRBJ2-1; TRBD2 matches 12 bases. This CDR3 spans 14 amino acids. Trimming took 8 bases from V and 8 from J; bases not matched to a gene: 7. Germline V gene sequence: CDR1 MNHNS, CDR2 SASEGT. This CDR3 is CASARTSGMDEQFF. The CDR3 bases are TGTGCCAGCGCCCGGACTAGCGGGATGGATGAGCAGTTCTTC.

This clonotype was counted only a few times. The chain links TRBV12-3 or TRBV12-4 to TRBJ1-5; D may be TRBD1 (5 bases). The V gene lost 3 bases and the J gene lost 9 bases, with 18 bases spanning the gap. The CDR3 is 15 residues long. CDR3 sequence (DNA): TGTGCCAGCAGTTTTGAAACAGGCCGTGGAGGGCCCCAGCATTTT. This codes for CASSFETGRGGPQHF.

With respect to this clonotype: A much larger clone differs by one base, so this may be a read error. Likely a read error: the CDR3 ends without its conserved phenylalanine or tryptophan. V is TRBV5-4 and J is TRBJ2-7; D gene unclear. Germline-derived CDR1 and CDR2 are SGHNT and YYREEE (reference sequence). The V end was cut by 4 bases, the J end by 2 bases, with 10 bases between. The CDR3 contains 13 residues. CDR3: CASSPQETYEQYL. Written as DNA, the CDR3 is TGTGCCAGCAGCCCTCAGGAGACCTACGAGCAGTACCTC.

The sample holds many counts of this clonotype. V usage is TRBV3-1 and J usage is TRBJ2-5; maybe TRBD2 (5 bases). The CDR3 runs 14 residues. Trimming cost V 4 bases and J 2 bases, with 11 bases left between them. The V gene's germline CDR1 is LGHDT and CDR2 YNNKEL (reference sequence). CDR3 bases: TGTGCCAGCAGCCTTACGGGAATACAAGAGACCCAGTACTTC. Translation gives CASSLTGIQETQYF.

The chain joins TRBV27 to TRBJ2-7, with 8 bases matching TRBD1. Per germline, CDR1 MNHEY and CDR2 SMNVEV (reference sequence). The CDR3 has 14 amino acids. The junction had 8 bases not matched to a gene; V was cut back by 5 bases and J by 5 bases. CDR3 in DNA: TGTGCCAGCAGTGCCCGACAGGGGATTCACGAGCAGTACTTC. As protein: CASSARQGIHEQYF.

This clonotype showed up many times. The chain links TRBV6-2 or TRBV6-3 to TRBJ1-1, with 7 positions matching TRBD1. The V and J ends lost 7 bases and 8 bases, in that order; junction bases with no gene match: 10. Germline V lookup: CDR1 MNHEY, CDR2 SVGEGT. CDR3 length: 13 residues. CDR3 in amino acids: CASKPPGTDEAFF. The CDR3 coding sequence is TGTGCCAGCAAACCCCCCGGGACAGACGAAGCTTTCTTT.

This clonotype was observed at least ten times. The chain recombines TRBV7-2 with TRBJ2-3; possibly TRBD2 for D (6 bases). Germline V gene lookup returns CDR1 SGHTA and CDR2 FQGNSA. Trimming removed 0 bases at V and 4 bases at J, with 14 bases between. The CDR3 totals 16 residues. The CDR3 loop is CASSLALPGAADTQYF. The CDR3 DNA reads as TGTGCCAGCAGCTTAGCGCTTCCGGGAGCGGCAGATACGCAGTATTTT.

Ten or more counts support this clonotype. The CDR3 reads CSASYPESSYNEQFF. In nucleotides, the CDR3 is TGCAGTGCGTCCTACCCTGAGAGCTCCTACAATGAGCAGTTCTTC. The gene calls are TRBV20-1 and TRBJ2-1, with D unclear. The germline V gene has CDR1 DFQATT and CDR2 SNEGSKA (reference sequence). CDR3 length: 15 amino acids. Trimming took off 6 bases at V and 0 bases at J, with 15 bases between the two ends.

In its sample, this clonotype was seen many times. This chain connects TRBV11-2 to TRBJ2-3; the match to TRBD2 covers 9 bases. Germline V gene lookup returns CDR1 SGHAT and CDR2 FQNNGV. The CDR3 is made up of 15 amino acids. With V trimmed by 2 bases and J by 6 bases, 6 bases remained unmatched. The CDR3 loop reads CASSLKAGGRDTQYF. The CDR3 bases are TGTGCCAGCAGCTTAAAAGCGGGAGGTCGGGATACGCAGTATTTT.

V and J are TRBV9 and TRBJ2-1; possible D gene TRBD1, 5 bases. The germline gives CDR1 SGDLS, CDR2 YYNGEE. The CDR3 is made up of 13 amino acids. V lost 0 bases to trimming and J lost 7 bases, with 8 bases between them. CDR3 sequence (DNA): TGTGCCAGCAGCGTAGCAGGGAAGAATGAGCAGTTCTTC. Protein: CASSVAGKNEQFF.

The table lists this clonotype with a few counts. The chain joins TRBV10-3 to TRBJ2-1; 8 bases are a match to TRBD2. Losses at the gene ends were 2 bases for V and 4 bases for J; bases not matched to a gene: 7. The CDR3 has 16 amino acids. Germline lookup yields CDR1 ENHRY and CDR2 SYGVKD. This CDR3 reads CAISEKAGGAYNEQFF. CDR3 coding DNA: TGTGCCATCAGTGAGAAGGCGGGAGGTGCTTACAATGAGCAGTTCTTC.

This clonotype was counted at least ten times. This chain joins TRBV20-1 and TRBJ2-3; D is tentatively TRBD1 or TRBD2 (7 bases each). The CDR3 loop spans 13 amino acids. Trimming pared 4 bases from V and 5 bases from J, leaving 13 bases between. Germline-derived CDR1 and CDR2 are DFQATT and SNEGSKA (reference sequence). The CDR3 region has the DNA TGCAGTGCTACAGGGGGGGGAAGAGATACGCAGTATTTT. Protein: CSATGGGRDTQYF.

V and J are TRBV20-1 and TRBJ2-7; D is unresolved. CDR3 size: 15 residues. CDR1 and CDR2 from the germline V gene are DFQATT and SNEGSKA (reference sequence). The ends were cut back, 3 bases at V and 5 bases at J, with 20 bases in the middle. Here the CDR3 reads CSASRLGFSIHEQYF. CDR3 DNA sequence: TGCAGTGCTAGTCGTCTCGGATTTAGCATCCACGAGCAGTACTTC.

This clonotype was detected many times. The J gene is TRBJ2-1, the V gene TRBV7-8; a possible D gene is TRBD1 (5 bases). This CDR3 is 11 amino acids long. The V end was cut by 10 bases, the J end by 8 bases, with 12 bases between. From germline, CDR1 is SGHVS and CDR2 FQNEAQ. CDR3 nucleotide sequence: TGTGCCATCAGGGTCTTGGATGAGCAGTTCTTC. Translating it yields CAIRVLDEQFF.

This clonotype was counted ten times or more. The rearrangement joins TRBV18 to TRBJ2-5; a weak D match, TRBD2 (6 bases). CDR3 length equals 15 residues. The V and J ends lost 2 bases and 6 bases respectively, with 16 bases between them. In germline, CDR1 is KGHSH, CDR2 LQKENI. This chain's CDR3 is CASSPGGSGSQTQYF. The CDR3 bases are TGTGCCAGCTCACCAGGAGGGAGTGGAAGCCAGACCCAGTACTTC.

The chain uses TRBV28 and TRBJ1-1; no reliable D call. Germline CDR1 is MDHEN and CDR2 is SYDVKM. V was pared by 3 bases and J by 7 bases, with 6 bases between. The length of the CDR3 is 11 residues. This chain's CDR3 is CASSLGYEAFF. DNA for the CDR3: TGTGCCAGCAGTTTGGGATATGAAGCTTTCTTT.

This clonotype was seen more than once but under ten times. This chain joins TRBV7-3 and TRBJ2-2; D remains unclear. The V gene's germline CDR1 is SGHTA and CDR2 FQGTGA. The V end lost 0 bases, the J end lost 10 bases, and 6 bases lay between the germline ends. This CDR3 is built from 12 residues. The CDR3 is CASSLTREELFF. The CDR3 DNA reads TGTGCCAGCAGCTTAACTAGGGAGGAGCTGTTTTTT.

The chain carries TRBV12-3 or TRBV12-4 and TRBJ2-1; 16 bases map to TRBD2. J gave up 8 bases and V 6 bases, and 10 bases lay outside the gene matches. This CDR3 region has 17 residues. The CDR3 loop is CASRQLPGTSGRDEQFF. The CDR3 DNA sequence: TGTGCCAGCAGACAATTACCCGGGACTAGCGGGAGGGATGAGCAGTTCTTC.

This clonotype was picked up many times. CDR3 amino acids: CASSQFGDTDTQYF. CDR3 in DNA: TGTGCCAGCAGCCAGTTTGGGGACACAGATACGCAGTATTTT. The V gene is TRBV3-1, the J gene TRBJ2-3; no definite D call. CDR1 and CDR2 from the germline V gene are LGHDT and YNNKEL (reference sequence). Trimming took 3 bases from V and 2 from J, leaving 9 bases between them. The CDR3 extends over 14 amino acids.

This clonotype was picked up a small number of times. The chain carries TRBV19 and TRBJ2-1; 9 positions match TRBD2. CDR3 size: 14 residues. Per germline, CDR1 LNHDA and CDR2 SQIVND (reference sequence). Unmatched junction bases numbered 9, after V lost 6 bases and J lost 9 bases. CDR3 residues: CASRLTSGASEQFF. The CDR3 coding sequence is TGTGCCAGTAGATTGACTAGCGGAGCCTCTGAGCAGTTCTTC.

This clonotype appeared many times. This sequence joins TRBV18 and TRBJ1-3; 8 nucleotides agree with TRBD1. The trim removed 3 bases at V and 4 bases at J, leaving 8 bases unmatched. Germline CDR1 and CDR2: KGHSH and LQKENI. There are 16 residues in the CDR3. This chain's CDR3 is CASSPLDRVFGNTIYF. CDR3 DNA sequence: TGTGCCAGCTCACCCCTGGACAGGGTCTTCGGAAACACCATATATTTT.

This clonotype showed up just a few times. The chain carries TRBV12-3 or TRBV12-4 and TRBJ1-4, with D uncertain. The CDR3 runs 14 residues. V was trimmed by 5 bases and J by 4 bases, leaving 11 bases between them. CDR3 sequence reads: CASSPEGGNEKLFF. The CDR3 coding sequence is TGTGCCAGCAGTCCAGAGGGAGGTAATGAAAAACTGTTTTTT.

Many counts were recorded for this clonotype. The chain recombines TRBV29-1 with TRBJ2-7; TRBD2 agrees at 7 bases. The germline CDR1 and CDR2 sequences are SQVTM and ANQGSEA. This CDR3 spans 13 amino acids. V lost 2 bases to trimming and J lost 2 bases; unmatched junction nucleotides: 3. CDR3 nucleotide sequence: TGCAGCGTTGAACCTAGCGGAGCCTACGAGCAGTACTTC. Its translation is CSVEPSGAYEQYF.

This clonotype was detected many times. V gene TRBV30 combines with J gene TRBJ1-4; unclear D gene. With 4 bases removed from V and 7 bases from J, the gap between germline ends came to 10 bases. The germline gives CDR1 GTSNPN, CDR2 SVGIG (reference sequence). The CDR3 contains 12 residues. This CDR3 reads CAWNVIVEKLFF. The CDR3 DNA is TGTGCCTGGAATGTAATCGTTGAAAAACTGTTTTTT.